The source of this T cell receptor (beta chain) is a study of blood T cell repertoires in COVID-19. Overall study context: The United States, Italy and Spain supplied acute and convalescent COVID-19 samples. T cells, B-cell-depleted T cells, or PBMCs provided the cDNA or gDNA that served as material.

Under the authors' procedure: Amplified reference gene primers provided the basis for estimating nucleated cell counts. The table came from immunoSEQ multiplex PCR; TCRdb's copy has only in-frame clones and leaves some out. V, J and clone size are taken as reported in that table, and D and trimming were inferred from the DNA itself. The data contain 200,000 to 250,000 clones, roughly 90% of them singletons. This clone has only a few counts. Sample: peripheral blood. This receptor was identified in a woman aged 55-69 years with acute or convalescent COVID-19.

The DNA of the CDR3 is TGTGCCTGGGGCGGACAGGGTAGTGATTCACCCCTCCACTTT. This sequence encodes CAWGGQGSDSPLHF. The gene calls are TRBV30 and TRBJ1-6, with TRBD1 identical over 8 bases. With 5 bases clipped from V and 8 bases from J, the junction kept 8 bases outside the gene matches. The CDR3 loop spans 14 amino acids. The germline gives CDR1 GTSNPN, CDR2 SVGIG (reference sequence).